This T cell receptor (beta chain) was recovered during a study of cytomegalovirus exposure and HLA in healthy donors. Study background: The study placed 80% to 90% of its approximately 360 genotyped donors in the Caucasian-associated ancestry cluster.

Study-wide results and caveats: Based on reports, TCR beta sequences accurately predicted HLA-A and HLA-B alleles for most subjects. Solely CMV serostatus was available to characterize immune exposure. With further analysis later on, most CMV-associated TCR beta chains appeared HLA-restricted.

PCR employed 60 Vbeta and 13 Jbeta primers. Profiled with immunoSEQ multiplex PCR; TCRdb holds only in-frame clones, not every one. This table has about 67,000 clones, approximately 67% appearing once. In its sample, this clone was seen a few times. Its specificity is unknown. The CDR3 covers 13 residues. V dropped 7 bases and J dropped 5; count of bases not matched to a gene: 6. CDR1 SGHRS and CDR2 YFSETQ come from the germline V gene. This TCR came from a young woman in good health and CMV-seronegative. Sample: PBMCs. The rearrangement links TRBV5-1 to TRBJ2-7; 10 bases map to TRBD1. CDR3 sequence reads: CASHLGQGDEQYF. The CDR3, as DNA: TGCGCCAGCCATCTTGGACAGGGGGACGAGCAGTACTTC.